The 3 T cell receptor beta chains presented below share a single source sample, sequenced in a study of Ad26.COV2.S vaccination and SARS-CoV-2 variants. Generated by immunoSEQ multiplex PCR, the TCRdb table keeps only in-frame clones and is missing some. The sample records roughly 320,000 clones, roughly 86% being singletons. Treatment here: roughly 18 received Ad26.COV2.S at low or high dose, single or two shots; about 5 received placebo; per-sample allocation not given. After the first vaccine or placebo injection, samples were drawn on day 63. This sample comprised peripheral blood, obtained in a trial of Ad26.COV2.S vaccine versus placebo. The receptors come from a person aged 18-65 years who received the Ad26.COV2.S COVID-19 vaccine or a placebo.

V gene TRBV7-9 combines with J gene TRBJ1-1; D gene unclear. The CDR3 length is 15 residues. CDR1 and CDR2 from the germline V gene are SEHNR and FQNEAQ (reference sequence). Trimming cost V 4 bases and J 1 base, with 13 bases left between them. The CDR3 reads CASSSPAAPNTEAFF. The CDR3 bases are TGTGCCAGCAGCTCTCCCGCCGCTCCGAACACTGAAGCTTTCTTT.

The J gene is TRBJ2-3, the V gene TRBV2; D remains ambiguous. Germline V gene lookup returns CDR1 SNHLY and CDR2 FYNNEI. The CDR3 has 12 amino acids. V lost 4 bases and J lost 6, with 8 bases in between. The CDR3 loop reads CASSGSRDTQYF. In nucleotides, the CDR3 is TGTGCCAGCAGTGGTAGTCGGGATACGCAGTATTTT.

This clone was counted a single time. This chain links TRBV2 with TRBJ2-7; tentative D call: TRBD1 (5 bases). The germline gives CDR1 SNHLY, CDR2 FYNNEI. V dropped 0 bases and J dropped 5 bases, with 11 bases sitting between them. CDR3 length: 14 residues. CDR3 protein: CASSEASRVDEQYF. CDR3 in DNA: TGTGCCAGCAGTGAAGCCTCCAGGGTAGACGAGCAGTACTTC.